This record covers a single T cell receptor beta chain. This sample is part of a study of T cell changes during pregnancy in multiple sclerosis. The data were produced by immunoSEQ multiplex PCR, yet TCRdb's version contains in-frame clones alone and is incomplete. This table has tens of thousands of clones, approximately 89% appearing once. Unmatched junction bases numbered 5, after V lost 5 bases and J lost 3 bases. Germline CDR1 is SGHTA and CDR2 is FQGNSA. CDR3 size: 14 residues. The gene calls are TRBV7-2 and TRBJ2-3, with 7 bases identical to TRBD2. The sample here was CD4+ T cells from peripheral blood mononuclear cells, taken after pregnancy. This receptor was identified in a female donor in good health, enrolled as a control in a pregnancy study. The DNA of the CDR3 is TGTGCCAGCAGCCGACCGGGACTAACAGATACGCAGTATTTT. Amino acids: CASSRPGLTDTQYF.